The subject of this entry is one T cell receptor beta chain. No antigen is known for it. The CDR3 has 11 residues. Germline V CDR1 and CDR2: MNHNY, SVGAGI (reference sequence). V was cut by 5 bases and J by 9 bases, with 11 bases left in between. This sample was included in a study of cytomegalovirus exposure and HLA in healthy donors. Study-wide results and limits: Cytomegalovirus association was assigned to approximately 180 TCR beta chains.

The PCR employed 60 Vbeta primers together with 13 Jbeta primers. Study processing details: In a later analysis, around 10 million of some 80 million unique beta chains occurred in at least two donors. Libraries were prepared by immunoSEQ multiplex PCR; TCRdb keeps only in-frame clonotypes and omits some of them. That table supplies the V and J calls and clone size; D and trimming were determined from the DNA. The table records 100,000 to 150,000 clones, 80% to 90% of them present only once. This receptor was identified in a woman aged 25 to 39 in good health and CMV-seronegative. The rearrangement links TRBV6-6 to TRBJ2-7; D is undetermined. The specimen was PBMCs. The CDR3 nucleotides read TGTGCCAGCAGTCGCGCAGGTCGGCAGTACTTC. Protein sequence: CASSRAGRQYF.